The 30 T cell receptor beta chains given below trace back to one sample, sequenced in a study of control samples from healthy donors and cancer patients. Repertoires were generated with immunoSEQ multiplex PCR, while TCRdb's copy carries only in-frame clones and drops some. The sample carries 100,000 to 150,000 clones, about nine tenths recorded once. The sequenced material came from blood. These receptors originate from a man aged 35 to 55 in good health.

The chain combines TRBV2 with TRBJ1-1; 9 bases are shared with TRBD1. This CDR3 spans 14 amino acids. V lost 7 bases and J lost 5; bases outside the gene matches: 8. Looked up from germline, CDR1 is SNHLY and CDR2 is FYNNEI. Here the CDR3 DNA reads TGTGCCAGCACTATGGGACAGGGAGGAACTGAAGCTTTCTTT. This sequence encodes CASTMGQGGTEAFF.

V gene TRBV30 combines with J gene TRBJ1-5; TRBD1 aligns across 7 bases. The CDR3 length is 15 residues. CDR1 GTSNPN and CDR2 SVGIG come from the germline V gene (reference sequence). V shed 3 bases, J shed 6 bases, and the junction held 11 bases outside the gene matches. CDR3 nucleotides: TGTGCCTGGAGGACCCGGGCAGGGGGAACTCAGCCCCAGCATTTT. This gives the protein CAWRTRAGGTQPQHF.

This CDR3 is CSVESQGPNEQFF. The DNA of the CDR3 is TGCAGCGTTGAATCGCAGGGACCCAATGAGCAGTTCTTC. This rearrangement joins TRBV29-1 to TRBJ2-1, with D tentatively TRBD1 or TRBD2 (5 bases each). The V end was cut by 2 bases, the J end by 6 bases, with 11 bases between. The CDR3 loop spans 13 amino acids. Per the germline V gene, CDR1 is SQVTM and CDR2 is ANQGSEA.

The chain joins TRBV4-1 to TRBJ1-2; D is ambiguous. The CDR3 spans 15 residues. CDR1 MGHRA and CDR2 YSYEKL come from the germline V gene. Trimming shortened V by 4 bases and J by 6 bases, and 18 bases separated the two germline ends. The CDR3 reads CASSLRQVTWDGYTF. Written as DNA, the CDR3 is TGCGCCAGCAGCCTAAGACAAGTTACTTGGGATGGCTACACCTTC.

The chain combines TRBV10-3 with TRBJ1-4; unclear D gene. V shed 0 bases and J shed 0 bases, with 5 bases lying between them. The CDR3 extends over 15 amino acids. Germline CDR1 is ENHRY and CDR2 is SYGVKD. The CDR3 here is CAISESPPTNEKLFF. The CDR3 DNA reads TGTGCCATCAGTGAGTCCCCACCAACTAATGAAAAACTGTTTTTT.

This chain joins TRBV7-8 and TRBJ2-7; D remains ambiguous. CDR1 is SGHVS, CDR2 FQNEAQ, per germline. V was cut by 7 bases and J by 7 bases, with 20 bases left in between. This CDR3 has 14 amino acids. The CDR3 DNA follows: TGTGCCAGCACCGTAGGGTACATACCTACAGAGCAGTACTTC. The encoded protein is CASTVGYIPTEQYF.

This clone was counted once. The chain has TRBV2 and TRBJ2-5, with 11 bases that match TRBD2. CDR3 length: 15 residues. J lost 3 bases, V lost 7 bases, and 7 bases had no gene match. CDR1 is SNHLY, CDR2 FYNNEI, per germline. CDR3 in amino acids: CASNQRGLAEETQYF. The CDR3 DNA sequence: TGTGCCAGCAACCAGAGGGGACTAGCGGAAGAGACCCAGTACTTC.

The chain has TRBV10-2 and TRBJ2-1; TRBD2 aligns across 10 bases. This CDR3 spans 16 amino acids. The V and J ends lost 7 bases and 2 bases, in that order; junction bases with no gene match: 8. Germline V gene sequence: CDR1 WSHSY, CDR2 SAAADI. CDR3 sequence reads: CASTPLAGVTYNEQFF. CDR3 coding DNA: TGCGCCAGCACTCCCCTAGCGGGGGTGACCTACAATGAGCAGTTCTTC.

The chain has TRBV6-6 and TRBJ1-4; D is unclear. Germline loops: CDR1 MNHNY, CDR2 SVGAGI (reference sequence). V was cut by 2 bases and J by 4 bases, with 11 bases left in between. This CDR3 is built from 15 residues. CDR3 in amino acids: CASSYVGGINEKLFF. The CDR3, as DNA: TGTGCCAGCAGTTACGTCGGAGGGATTAATGAAAAACTGTTTTTT.

To note about this clone: The identical CDR3 is also encoded by other nucleotide sequences in the sample. The chain has TRBV6-5 and TRBJ2-3; D might be TRBD1 (6 bases). The V gene lost 6 bases and the J gene lost 2 bases, with 12 bases spanning the gap. The CDR3 has 14 amino acids. The germline V gene encodes CDR1 MNHEY and CDR2 SVGAGI. Here the CDR3 DNA reads TGTGCCAGCAGAACACAGGGATCCACAGATACGCAGTATTTT. Encoded protein: CASRTQGSTDTQYF.

This clone was counted a single time. The sample contains more than one DNA sequence encoding this CDR3. The chain links TRBV5-6 to TRBJ1-5; possible D gene TRBD1, 5 bases. The CDR3 totals 15 residues. Germline CDR1 SGHDT, CDR2 YYEEEE. V was shortened by 0 bases and J by 0 bases, with 7 bases between the two germline ends. Here the CDR3 reads CASSLGGYSNQPQHF. CDR3 coding DNA: TGTGCCAGCAGCTTGGGGGGCTATAGCAATCAGCCCCAGCATTTT.

This clone occurred once. This chain links TRBV12-3 or TRBV12-4 with TRBJ1-2; D unclear. This CDR3 region has 13 residues. V was trimmed by 2 bases and J by 1 base, leaving 5 bases between them. The CDR3 here is CASSLQVNYGYTF. In DNA, the CDR3 is TGTGCCAGCAGTTTACAGGTTAACTATGGCTACACCTTC.

This chain links TRBV7-2 with TRBJ1-6; no firm D call. Trimming took 1 base from V and 9 from J, leaving 13 bases between them. Germline V gene data show CDR1 as SGHTA and CDR2 as FQGNSA. The CDR3 has 15 residues. CDR3 amino acids: CASSLVGIVGSPLHF. For the CDR3, the DNA is TGTGCCAGCAGCTTAGTCGGAATTGTGGGTTCACCCCTCCACTTT.

The chain uses TRBV30 and TRBJ2-3; D not resolved. CDR1 is GTSNPN and CDR2 is SVGIG in the germline V gene (reference sequence). CDR3 length: 14 amino acids. V lost 2 bases and J lost 0, with 9 bases in between. The CDR3 reads CAWSKKVSTDTQYF. The CDR3 DNA sequence: TGTGCCTGGAGTAAGAAGGTTAGCACAGATACGCAGTATTTT.

This clone is a singleton in its sample. As DNA, the CDR3 is TGTGCCAGCAGTCCTACGGGGGGCTCTGGAAACACCATATATTTT. Amino acids: CASSPTGGSGNTIYF. V and J are TRBV6-5 and TRBJ1-3, with a tentative D call TRBD1 (5 bases). The CDR3 extends over 15 amino acids. Between the trimmed V and J ends, which lost 5 bases and 0 bases, there was a span of 11 bases. Germline assignment: CDR1 MNHEY and CDR2 SVGAGI.

The chain combines TRBV7-2 with TRBJ2-3; 9 bases match TRBD2. The V gene's germline CDR1 is SGHTA and CDR2 FQGNSA. The CDR3 contains 16 residues. J gave up 1 base and V 0 bases, and 2 bases lay outside the gene matches. The CDR3 reads CASSLAGGGGTDTQYF. The CDR3 DNA is TGTGCCAGCAGCTTAGCAGGCGGGGGGGGCACAGATACGCAGTATTTT.

Only one count was recorded for this clone. CDR3 sequence reads: CASSAGIYGYTF. The CDR3 DNA follows: TGTGCCAGTAGTGCAGGAATTTATGGCTACACCTTC. This chain uses TRBV19 with TRBJ1-2; D uncertain. The V gene lost 5 bases and the J gene lost 5 bases, with 9 bases spanning the gap. The CDR3 is 12 residues long. Germline V gene data show CDR1 as LNHDA and CDR2 as SQIVND (reference sequence). Complete variable domain (other parts from reference TRBV19 and TRBJ1-2): DGGITQSPKYLFRKEGQNVTLSCEQNLNHDAMYWYRQDPGQGLRLIYYSQIVNDFQKGDIAEGYSVSREKKESFPLTVTSAQKNPTAFYLCASSAGIYGYTFGSGTRLTVV.

V and J are TRBV19 and TRBJ1-2, with D unclear. This CDR3 is 14 amino acids long. Germline assignment: CDR1 LNHDA and CDR2 SQIVND (reference sequence). V was cut by 3 bases and J by 4 bases, with 12 bases left in between. The CDR3 DNA is TGTGCCAGTAGTATGGACTCGGGGAGCTATGGCTACACCTTC. Amino acid sequence: CASSMDSGSYGYTF.

This CDR3 is CASSGQGVAEKLFF. The DNA for the CDR3 is TGTGCCAGCAGTGGACAGGGGGTTGCTGAAAAACTGTTTTTT. V gene TRBV2 combines with J gene TRBJ1-4, with 9 bases fitting TRBD1. Losses at the gene ends were 4 bases for V and 7 bases for J; bases not matched to a gene: 4. CDR1 is SNHLY, CDR2 FYNNEI, per germline. The CDR3 covers 14 residues.

This chain joins TRBV4-1 and TRBJ1-3; 7 bases align to TRBD1. This CDR3 has 17 residues. The junction had 7 bases not matched to a gene; V was cut back by 1 base and J by 1 base. CDR1 is MGHRA, CDR2 YSYEKL, per germline. In DNA form, the CDR3 reads TGCGCCAGCAGCCAAGTTGTTGGCAGGGGGTCTGGAAACACCATATATTTT. Encoded protein: CASSQVVGRGSGNTIYF.

The V and J genes are TRBV19 and TRBJ2-2, with a possible D match to TRBD1 (5 bases). This CDR3 is 17 amino acids long. Trimming stripped 6 bases from V and 4 bases from J, with 21 bases between. CDR1 LNHDA and CDR2 SQIVND come from the germline V gene (reference sequence). The CDR3 nucleotides read TGTGCCAGTAGACGCGGACACACTCAACGTGTCACCGGGGAGCTGTTTTTT. This encodes CASRRGHTQRVTGELFF.

This chain uses TRBV6-1 with TRBJ2-3; 8 bases fit TRBD2. The V segment lost 1 base and the J segment 6 bases; nucleotides outside the gene matches: 9. Germline V gene lookup returns CDR1 MNHNS and CDR2 SASEGT. This CDR3 has 16 residues. The DNA for the CDR3 is TGTGCCAGCAGTGAAGGCGGGGGGCCCATCTGGGATACGCAGTATTTT. This sequence encodes CASSEGGGPIWDTQYF.

This chain connects TRBV25-1 to TRBJ1-2; tentatively, D is TRBD1 (5 bases). From germline, CDR1 is MGHDK and CDR2 SYGVNS. Trimming stripped 7 bases from V and 4 bases from J, with 10 bases between. The CDR3 runs 12 residues. CDR3: CASNRDGYGYTF. The CDR3 nucleotides are TGTGCCAGCAACCGGGACGGCTATGGCTACACCTTC.

This clone has only one observation. J is TRBJ2-7 and V is TRBV7-2; 11 positions agree with TRBD2. V shed 4 bases, J shed 2 bases, and the junction held 4 bases outside the gene matches. Germline CDR1 is SGHTA and CDR2 is FQGNSA. The CDR3 consists of 15 residues. The CDR3 sequence is CASSYGLAGAYEQYF. The CDR3 DNA sequence: TGTGCCAGCAGCTACGGACTAGCGGGCGCCTACGAGCAGTACTTC. The variable domain in full, with the rest retrieved from reference TRBV7-2 and TRBJ2-7, is GAGVSQSPSNKVTEKGKDVELRCDPISGHTALYWYRQSLGQGLEFLIYFQGNSAPDKSGLPSDRFSAERTGGSVSTLTIQRTQQEDSAVYLCASSYGLAGAYEQYFGPGTRLTVT.

CDR3: CASSYSQGPTLPQHF. CDR3 DNA: TGTGCCAGCAGTTACAGTCAAGGCCCGACGTTGCCCCAGCATTTT. V gene TRBV6-2 or TRBV6-3 combines with J gene TRBJ1-5, with D unclear. V was trimmed by 2 bases and J by 9 bases, leaving 17 bases between them. Germline V gene lookup returns CDR1 MNHEY and CDR2 SVGEGT. The CDR3 totals 15 residues.

A few counts support this clone. This sequence joins TRBV11-2 and TRBJ1-1; maybe TRBD1 (5 bases). The CDR3 loop spans 15 amino acids. The germline V and J ends were trimmed by 5 bases and 1 base, with 14 bases remaining between them. CDR1 is SGHAT, CDR2 FQNNGV, per germline. The CDR3 region is CASSTRGTSNTEAFF. CDR3 sequence (DNA): TGTGCCAGCAGCACTCGTGGGACGTCGAACACTGAAGCTTTCTTT.

This chain uses TRBV6-5 with TRBJ1-3; tentatively, D is TRBD1 (5 bases). Germline V lookup: CDR1 MNHEY, CDR2 SVGAGI. Trimming left V 2 bases short and J 2 bases short, with 7 bases between. The CDR3 contains 14 residues. The CDR3 loop is CASSYGGTGNTIYF. For the CDR3, the DNA is TGTGCCAGCAGTTACGGGGGAACTGGAAACACCATATATTTT.

The CDR3 DNA sequence: TGTGCCAGCAGCTTAGGTGTACAGGGGGTCGTCTATGGCTACACCTTC. Protein sequence: CASSLGVQGVVYGYTF. The chain has TRBV11-3 and TRBJ1-2; 8 nucleotides align to TRBD1. Trimming at V came to 1 base and at J to 4 bases, leaving 8 bases not matched to a gene. The CDR3 is made up of 16 amino acids. Per germline, CDR1 SGHNT and CDR2 YENEEA.

The chain uses TRBV30 and TRBJ1-1, with D unclear. CDR1 and CDR2 from the germline V gene are GTSNPN and SVGIG (reference sequence). V lost 1 base and J 5 bases, leaving 20 bases between the germline ends. This CDR3 has 16 amino acids. Here the CDR3 reads CAWSGGRVGPETEAFF. The CDR3 coding sequence is TGTGCCTGGAGTGGAGGGAGGGTCGGACCCGAAACTGAAGCTTTCTTT. The entire variable domain, with the rest obtained from reference TRBV30 and TRBJ1-1, is as follows: SQTIHQWPATLVQPVGSPLSLECTVEGTSNPNLYWYRQAAGRGLQLLFYSVGIGQISSEVPQNLSASRPQDRQFILSSKKLLLSDSGFYLCAWSGGRVGPETEAFFGQGTRLTVV.

The V call is TRBV6-5, the J call TRBJ1-2, with 9 bases fitting TRBD1. This CDR3 is built from 13 residues. Germline V gene lookup returns CDR1 MNHEY and CDR2 SVGAGI. Trimming removed 5 bases from V and 6 bases from J; junction bases left unmatched: 4. CDR3 region: CASSTTGGNGYTF. CDR3 nucleotide sequence: TGTGCCAGCAGTACGACAGGGGGTAATGGCTACACCTTC.